What follows are 29 T cell receptor beta chains derived from one specimen sequenced in a study of blood T cell repertoires in COVID-19. TCRdb keeps only in-frame clones here, not all; method: immunoSEQ multiplex PCR. Found here are around 100,000 clones, 69% of them singletons; the top ten hold 5% to 6.5%. The sample consisted of peripheral blood. The receptors stem from a man older than 75 with acute or convalescent COVID-19.

The V gene is TRBV6-5, the J gene TRBJ2-1, with 8 bases aligning to TRBD1. This CDR3 spans 15 amino acids. CDR1 and CDR2 from the germline V gene are MNHEY and SVGAGI. V lost 4 bases and J lost 6; bases outside the gene matches: 8. The CDR3 bases are TGTGCCAGCAGTTCTCCGGGCAGGGGGCGCAATGAGCAGTTCTTC. This encodes CASSSPGRGRNEQFF.

The chain combines TRBV6-2 or TRBV6-3 with TRBJ2-3; 8 nucleotides agree with TRBD1. The germline CDR1 and CDR2 sequences are MNHEY and SVGEGT. V lost 4 bases to trimming and J lost 0 bases; unmatched junction nucleotides: 3. This CDR3 is built from 15 residues. DNA of the CDR3: TGTGCCAGCAGTTTGAGGGACAGGAGCACAGATACGCAGTATTTT. Encoded protein: CASSLRDRSTDTQYF.

This clone occurred a few times. The genes are TRBV7-8 and TRBJ2-7; a weak D match, TRBD2 (5 bases). Trimming took off 5 bases at V and 0 bases at J, with 20 bases between the two ends. This CDR3 spans 17 amino acids. CDR1 and CDR2 (germline): SGHVS, FQNEAQ. Here the CDR3 reads CASSSYRGRLISYEQYF. CDR3 in DNA: TGTGCCAGCAGCAGCTACCGTGGCCGACTAATCTCCTACGAGCAGTACTTC.

CDR3 bases: TGCAGTGCCAGTCGGTTCCCTGGGACTAGCGGGCCCATTGAGCAGTTCTTC. This translates into CSASRFPGTSGPIEQFF. The V and J genes are TRBV20-1 and TRBJ2-1; 12 bases line up with TRBD2. The CDR3 consists of 17 residues. CDR1 and CDR2 from the germline V gene are DFQATT and SNEGSKA (reference sequence). V trimming: 6 bases; J trimming: 9 bases; junction bases outside the gene matches: 18.

The chain uses TRBV20-1 and TRBJ2-1, with D perhaps TRBD2 (6 bases). The V and J ends lost 5 bases and 8 bases respectively, with 10 bases between them. This CDR3 has 11 residues. From germline, CDR1 is DFQATT and CDR2 SNEGSKA (reference sequence). The DNA of the CDR3 is TGCAGTGCTCGACTAGAATATGAGCAGTTCTTC. Translating gives CSARLEYEQFF.

The chain carries TRBV4-3 and TRBJ2-3; 12 bases map to TRBD2. Trimming removed 1 base from V and 6 bases from J; junction bases left unmatched: 5. The CDR3 runs 16 residues. Germline V lookup: CDR1 LGHNA, CDR2 YSLEER. In DNA, the CDR3 is TGCGCCAGCAGCCAAGCCCCGGGACTAGCGGGTGATACGCAGTATTTT. It specifies CASSQAPGLAGDTQYF.

This clone came up a few times. This chain links TRBV7-7 with TRBJ2-7, with 13 bases that match TRBD2. V lost 5 bases to trimming and J lost 1 base; unmatched junction nucleotides: 2. The CDR3 is made up of 15 amino acids. Germline V lookup: CDR1 SSHAT, CDR2 FNYEAQ (reference sequence). As DNA, the CDR3 is TGTGCCAGCAGCATACTAGCGGGAGGGTCCTACGAGCAGTACTTC. As protein: CASSILAGGSYEQYF.

CDR3 sequence: CASNTTGGLSGTNEKLFF. The DNA for the CDR3 is TGTGCCAGCAACACTACAGGGGGTCTCTCCGGCACTAATGAAAAACTGTTTTTT. The V gene is TRBV21-1, the J gene TRBJ1-4; the DNA was not compared with TRBD1, the D call given in the table. TRBV21-1 is marked as a pseudogene. The CDR3 contains 18 residues.

This clone was observed a few times. The same CDR3 also results from other DNA sequences found in this sample. This chain joins TRBV28 and TRBJ1-2, with 9 bases matching TRBD1. CDR3 size: 13 residues. The V segment lost 4 bases and the J segment 4 bases; nucleotides outside the gene matches: 1. Germline V gene data show CDR1 as MDHEN and CDR2 as SYDVKM. CDR3 nucleotide sequence: TGTGCCAGCAGTTCGGGACAGGGCTATGGCTACACCTTC. Amino acid sequence: CASSSGQGYGYTF.

This clone was observed a handful of times. The gene calls are TRBV2 and TRBJ2-1; unclear D gene. Trimming removed 8 bases from V and 6 bases from J, with 8 bases in between. The CDR3 runs to 11 residues. Germline assignment: CDR1 SNHLY and CDR2 FYNNEI. CDR3 nucleotide sequence: TGTGCCAGCTCCGTATCCAATGAGCAGTTCTTC. Translation: CASSVSNEQFF.

The rearrangement joins TRBV28 to TRBJ1-4, with D possibly matching TRBD1 (6 bases). CDR1 and CDR2 from the germline V gene are MDHEN and SYDVKM. V was pared by 8 bases and J by 5 bases, with 15 bases between. There are 14 residues in the CDR3. The CDR3 coding sequence is TGTGCCAGCCGAAAAGGGGGAACAAATGAAAAACTGTTTTTT. It yields the protein CASRKGGTNEKLFF.

V usage is TRBV28 and J usage is TRBJ2-4, with D maybe TRBD1 (5 bases). V was pared by 6 bases and J by 0 bases, with 9 bases between. This CDR3 has 14 residues. CDR1 MDHEN and CDR2 SYDVKM come from the germline V gene. As DNA, the CDR3 is TGTGCCAGCAGCACAGGATTAGCCAAAAACATTCAGTACTTC. Amino acid sequence: CASSTGLAKNIQYF.

This clone was seen a single time. This chain uses TRBV28 with TRBJ1-6; D gene ambiguous. Germline CDR1 MDHEN, CDR2 SYDVKM. The CDR3 loop spans 16 amino acids. V was pared by 5 bases and J by 4 bases, with 15 bases between. As DNA, the CDR3 is TGTGCCAGCAGTCCGTGGGCGACACCGTATAATTCACCCCTCCACTTT. This sequence encodes CASSPWATPYNSPLHF. Together with reference TRBV28 and TRBJ1-6, the CDR3 gives the full variable domain: DVKVTQSSRYLVKRTGEKVFLECVQDMDHENMFWYRQDPGLGLRLIYFSYDVKMKEKGDIPEGYSVSREKKERFSLILESASTNQTSMYLCASSPWATPYNSPLHFGNGTRLTVT.

This chain links TRBV18 with TRBJ2-2; 7 bases match TRBD1. After removal of 3 bases from V and 4 bases from J, the junction contained 5 bases not matched to a gene. The CDR3 contains 15 residues. Germline V lookup: CDR1 KGHSH, CDR2 LQKENI. The CDR3 nucleotides are TGTGCCAGCTCACCCTCGACAGGGACCACCGGGGAGCTGTTTTTT. It translates to CASSPSTGTTGELFF.

The J gene is TRBJ2-2, the V gene TRBV4-2; TRBD2 agrees at 8 bases. CDR3 length: 18 residues. Germline V CDR1 and CDR2: LGHNA, YNFKEQ. J gave up 0 bases and V 0 bases, and 6 bases lay outside the gene matches. Written as DNA, the CDR3 is TGTGCCAGCAGCCAAGAGCAGCTAGCGGGTACGAACACCGGGGAGCTGTTTTTT. It yields the protein CASSQEQLAGTNTGELFF.

V gene TRBV10-3 combines with J gene TRBJ2-7; no firm D call. From germline, CDR1 is ENHRY and CDR2 SYGVKD. The CDR3 length is 14 residues. V was trimmed by 6 bases and J by 0 bases, leaving 12 bases between them. In nucleotides, the CDR3 is TGTGCCATCAGCCCCAGTCAATACTCCTACGAGCAGTACTTC. Translated: CAISPSQYSYEQYF.

J is TRBJ1-1 and V is TRBV9, with D tentatively TRBD1 (5 bases). The CDR3 is 15 residues long. V lost 2 bases and J lost 4, with 15 bases in between. Germline values: CDR1 SGDLS, CDR2 YYNGEE. This CDR3 reads CASSVRGGGSTEAFF. CDR3 coding DNA: TGTGCCAGCAGCGTCCGTGGGGGAGGGAGCACTGAAGCTTTCTTT.

The chain is built from TRBV7-2 and TRBJ1-6; 8 bases are a match to TRBD1. The CDR3 length is 14 residues. V shed 4 bases and J 10 bases; nucleotides not matched to a gene: 6. Germline loops: CDR1 SGHTA, CDR2 FQGNSA. The CDR3 protein is CASSSQQGGSPLHF. The CDR3 region has the DNA TGTGCCAGCAGCTCTCAACAGGGGGGGTCACCCCTCCACTTT. The full variable domain, its missing parts supplied by reference TRBV7-2 and TRBJ1-6, is GAGVSQSPSNKVTEKGKDVELRCDPISGHTALYWYRQSLGQGLEFLIYFQGNSAPDKSGLPSDRFSAERTGGSVSTLTIQRTQQEDSAVYLCASSSQQGGSPLHFGNGTRLTVT.

The chain uses TRBV6-5 and TRBJ2-5; tentatively, D is TRBD1 (6 bases). The V end was cut by 5 bases, the J end by 5 bases, with 15 bases between. This CDR3 region has 14 residues. Germline-derived CDR1 and CDR2 are MNHEY and SVGAGI. The CDR3 DNA reads as TGTGCCAGCAGTAGATCTGGGGGCCGGGAGACCCAGTACTTC. Translated, it gives CASSRSGGRETQYF.

The chain couples TRBV2 to TRBJ1-2, with a weak D call TRBD1 (5 bases). Trimming took 7 bases from V and 7 from J, leaving 16 bases between them. The CDR3 extends over 13 amino acids. Germline V gives CDR1 SNHLY, CDR2 FYNNEI. The CDR3 DNA reads as TGTGCCAGCACCCCGGCAGGGTTGGGTGGCTACACCTTC. Residues: CASTPAGLGGYTF.

The J gene is TRBJ2-5, the V gene TRBV5-6; D not certain. This CDR3 comprises 15 residues. Between the trimmed V and J ends, which lost 1 base and 3 bases, there was a span of 13 bases. Germline V gene data show CDR1 as SGHDT and CDR2 as YYEEEE. The CDR3 nucleotides are TGTGCCAGCAGCTTGCAGATACTACCAAAAGAGACCCAGTACTTC. This codes for CASSLQILPKETQYF.

The rearrangement joins TRBV9 to TRBJ2-1; TRBD2 agrees at 14 bases. Germline CDR1 reads SGDLS; CDR2 reads YYNGEE. This CDR3 is 18 amino acids long. V shed 3 bases, J shed 1 base, and the junction held 6 bases outside the gene matches. The CDR3 region is CASSAGLAGVRSYNEQFF. DNA for the CDR3: TGTGCCAGCAGCGCGGGACTAGCGGGAGTAAGGTCCTACAATGAGCAGTTCTTC.

This clone was counted once. At the DNA level, this CDR3 is encoded by other sequences in the same sample as well. This chain connects TRBV3-1 (or the pseudogene TRBV3-2) to TRBJ1-1; D unclear. This CDR3 is built from 11 residues. Trimming left V 1 base short and J 6 bases short, with 3 bases between. Germline V gene sequence: CDR1 LGHDT, CDR2 YNNKEL (reference sequence). CDR3 residues: CASSQAAEAFF. CDR3 DNA sequence: TGTGCCAGCAGCCAAGCAGCTGAAGCTTTCTTT.

The chain recombines TRBV7-8 with TRBJ2-7; 9 bases fit TRBD1. The V segment lost 7 bases and the J segment 9 bases; nucleotides outside the gene matches: 19. The CDR3 totals 16 residues. CDR1 and CDR2 from the germline V gene are SGHVS and FQNEAQ. This chain's CDR3 is CASTPRPGQGRGGQYF. The CDR3 DNA reads as TGTGCCAGCACCCCCCGGCCCGGACAGGGGAGGGGAGGGCAGTACTTC.

This clone has only a few counts. The chain combines TRBV28 with TRBJ1-1; D not resolved. The length of the CDR3 is 15 residues. V was clipped by 2 bases and J by 3 bases, with 13 bases between them. Looked up from germline, CDR1 is MDHEN and CDR2 is SYDVKM. The CDR3 DNA is TGTGCCAGCAGTTTACCCGCGTTCGGGGACACTGAAGCTTTCTTT. It is translated as CASSLPAFGDTEAFF.

V usage is TRBV4-2 and J usage is TRBJ1-4, with 9 bases matching TRBD1. Germline CDR1 and CDR2: LGHNA and YNFKEQ. CDR3 size: 15 residues. V lost 2 bases and J lost 12; bases outside the gene matches: 10. CDR3 bases: TGTGCCAGCAGCCAAACCGGGACAGGGAATCGGGAACTGTTTTTT. It codes for CASSQTGTGNRELFF.

This clone has only one observation. The chain couples TRBV5-1 to TRBJ2-2, with D uncertain. Trimming removed 0 bases from V and 2 bases from J, with 11 bases in between. CDR1 SGHRS and CDR2 YFSETQ come from the germline V gene. CDR3 length: 16 residues. The CDR3 loop is CASSLVVSSNTGELFF. DNA for the CDR3: TGCGCCAGCAGCTTGGTAGTAAGTTCCAACACCGGGGAGCTGTTTTTT.

This clone appeared a few times. The rearrangement links TRBV4-3 to TRBJ2-1, with 9 bases lining up with TRBD2. The germline gives CDR1 LGHNA, CDR2 YSLEER. This CDR3 spans 13 amino acids. With 1 base clipped from V and 12 bases from J, the junction kept 4 bases outside the gene matches. This chain's CDR3 is CASSQVPAGGQFF. The CDR3 bases are TGCGCCAGCAGCCAAGTCCCAGCGGGAGGGCAGTTCTTC.

In its sample, this clone was seen a few times. This chain joins TRBV5-1 and TRBJ2-7, with TRBD1 matching 7 bases. Germline lookup yields CDR1 SGHRS and CDR2 YFSETQ. With V trimmed by 3 bases and J by 6 bases, 9 bases remained unmatched. This CDR3 is 14 amino acids long. The CDR3 nucleotides are TGCGCCAGCAGCTACACAGGGGACAACGGCGAGCAGTACTTC. Translating it yields CASSYTGDNGEQYF.